Sequencing of this TCR beta chain was carried out in a study of blood T cell repertoires in COVID-19. Study context: Samples of COVID-19 (acute and convalescent) were obtained from the United States, Italy and Spain. The cDNA or gDNA used as material had been derived from T cells, B-cell-depleted T cells, or PBMCs.

The CDR3 is 15 residues long. Germline assignment: CDR1 MNHEY and CDR2 SVGAGI. The junction had 5 bases not matched to a gene; V was cut back by 0 bases and J by 3 bases. Clones were sequenced by immunoSEQ multiplex PCR, and TCRdb holds only the in-frame ones, with some missing. The sample has roughly 150,000 clones; around four fifths are singletons. During active infection, Seattle patients enrolled and were then monitored through disease. The sequence was obtained from a woman aged 80 or older with COVID-19, enrolled during active disease. This chain connects TRBV6-5 to TRBJ2-7, with 7 bases identical to TRBD2. Sequenced input: peripheral blood. CDR3 sequence reads: CASSYSLAEVYEQYF. The DNA of the CDR3 is TGTGCCAGCAGTTACTCCCTAGCGGAGGTCTACGAGCAGTACTTC.